Presented here are 27 T cell receptor beta chains from one specimen sequenced in a study of blood T cell repertoires in COVID-19. Produced via immunoSEQ multiplex PCR; TCRdb's table is partial and in-frame only. Of some 200,000 clones in the sample, 84% were seen once. Sequencing was done on a sample of peripheral blood. Receptor source: a woman in her fifties or sixties with active or convalescent COVID-19.

This chain connects TRBV9 to TRBJ2-1; a weak D match, TRBD2 (6 bases). The CDR3 totals 17 residues. Trimming pared 0 bases from V and 2 bases from J, leaving 15 bases between. Germline assignment: CDR1 SGDLS and CDR2 YYNGEE. CDR3 bases: TGTGCCAGCAGCGTAGCCGCACAACTAGCACCCTACAATGAGCAGTTCTTC. This sequence encodes CASSVAAQLAPYNEQFF.

The chain couples TRBV12-3 or TRBV12-4 to TRBJ1-2; D possibly corresponds to TRBD1 (5 bases). CDR3 size: 11 residues. Trimming removed 6 bases at V and 8 bases at J, with 10 bases between. The CDR3 DNA follows: TGTGCCAGCAGGGGGCGCGGAGGCTACACCTTC. It codes for CASRGRGGYTF.

This rearrangement joins TRBV12-3 or TRBV12-4 to TRBJ1-1; D is ambiguous. The CDR3 spans 13 residues. Trimming took 6 bases from V and 2 from J, leaving 10 bases between them. CDR3: CASRPTANTEAFF. CDR3 in DNA: TGTGCCAGCAGGCCAACAGCCAACACTGAAGCTTTCTTT.

The chain carries TRBV19 and TRBJ1-1, with TRBD1 matching over 7 bases. From germline, CDR1 is LNHDA and CDR2 SQIVND (reference sequence). The CDR3 covers 17 residues. V trimming: 7 bases; J trimming: 0 bases; junction bases outside the gene matches: 14. The CDR3 DNA follows: TGTGCCAGTATGGGGGGACAGTCCCGCCGCTTGAACACTGAAGCTTTCTTT. Encoded protein: CASMGGQSRRLNTEAFF.

About this clone itself: Other DNA sequences of this sample code for an identical CDR3. The gene calls are TRBV7-2 and TRBJ1-5; TRBD1 is a possible D gene (5 bases). The germline CDR1 and CDR2 sequences are SGHTA and FQGNSA. The V and J ends lost 6 bases and 2 bases respectively, with 14 bases between them. CDR3 length: 15 amino acids. CDR3 region: CASSLGGGGNQPQHF. For the CDR3, the DNA is TGTGCCAGCAGTCTGGGGGGAGGGGGCAATCAGCCCCAGCATTTT.

The gene calls are TRBV29-1 and TRBJ1-1, with D possibly matching TRBD1 (5 bases). CDR1 and CDR2 from the germline V gene are SQVTM and ANQGSEA. The CDR3 loop spans 13 amino acids. Trimming shortened V by 4 bases and J by 0 bases, and 9 bases separated the two germline ends. CDR3 sequence (DNA): TGCAGCGTTGCAGGGTCAGTGAACACTGAAGCTTTCTTT. Translated: CSVAGSVNTEAFF.

The CDR3 DNA follows: TGTGCCAGCAGAAGGGACAGGAACACTGAAGCTTTCTTT. Protein: CASRRDRNTEAFF. The chain employs TRBV6-5 and TRBJ1-1; 7 nucleotides align to TRBD1. Per the germline V gene, CDR1 is MNHEY and CDR2 is SVGAGI. CDR3 length: 13 residues. The trim removed 6 bases at V and 1 base at J, leaving 2 bases unmatched.

The chain joins TRBV9 to TRBJ1-1, with 7 bases matching TRBD1. The germline CDR1 and CDR2 sequences are SGDLS and YYNGEE. The CDR3 is 16 residues long. V was pared by 2 bases and J by 0 bases, with 7 bases of the junction left unmatched. The CDR3 sequence: CASSVATGYMNTEAFF. DNA for the CDR3: TGTGCCAGCAGCGTGGCGACAGGGTACATGAACACTGAAGCTTTCTTT.

The CDR3 region has the DNA TGCGCCAGCAGTCAATGGAAAGGGGGCCAAGAGACCCAGTACTTC. This codes for CASSQWKGGQETQYF. The rearrangement uses TRBV23-1 and TRBJ2-5; possibly TRBD1 for D (6 bases). TRBV23-1 is known as an ORF, though its function is uncertain. This CDR3 spans 15 amino acids. V lost 1 base to trimming and J lost 1 base, with 10 bases between them.

This sequence joins TRBV11-3 and TRBJ2-5; 10 nucleotides agree with TRBD1. CDR3 length: 18 residues. The V gene's germline CDR1 is SGHNT and CDR2 YENEEA. V dropped 5 bases and J dropped 5; count of bases not matched to a gene: 17. CDR3 nucleotides: TGTGCCAGCAGCCCCGGGGACAGGGGTTCAGGGGCTTCGGAGACCCAGTACTTC. Its protein is CASSPGDRGSGASETQYF.

This chain connects TRBV28 to TRBJ1-2; D not resolved. The length of the CDR3 is 12 residues. Germline values: CDR1 MDHEN, CDR2 SYDVKM. V was shortened by 8 bases and J by 5 bases, with 12 bases between the two germline ends. The CDR3 region has the DNA TGTGCCAGCGGCGTACAGCTATATGGCTACACCTTC. This translates into CASGVQLYGYTF.

V and J are TRBV29-1 and TRBJ1-1; D might be TRBD1 (5 bases). The germline V and J ends were trimmed by 2 bases and 4 bases, with 8 bases remaining between them. Germline assignment: CDR1 SQVTM and CDR2 ANQGSEA. The CDR3 spans 12 residues. The CDR3 DNA reads TGCAGCGTTGAACCCGGGGGCACTGAAGCTTTCTTT. Its protein is CSVEPGGTEAFF.

The V gene is TRBV2, the J gene TRBJ1-2, with D perhaps matching TRBD1 (6 bases). V lost 3 bases to trimming and J lost 5 bases, with 19 bases between them. The CDR3 length is 16 residues. CDR1 is SNHLY and CDR2 is FYNNEI in the germline V gene. The CDR3 coding sequence is TGTGCCAGCAGTGAGGCAGGGGTCACCCTTTCATATGGCTACACCTTC. This encodes CASSEAGVTLSYGYTF.

The chain recombines TRBV18 with TRBJ1-2; the D gene is possibly TRBD1 (6 bases). In germline, CDR1 is KGHSH, CDR2 LQKENI. With 3 bases removed from V and 4 bases from J, the gap between germline ends came to 9 bases. This CDR3 has 13 amino acids. CDR3 residues: CASSPDRIYGYTF. CDR3 sequence (DNA): TGTGCCAGCTCACCCGACAGGATCTATGGCTACACCTTC.

This clone was observed a few times. The rearrangement links TRBV5-1 to TRBJ2-1; 7 nucleotides align to TRBD1. V shed 4 bases, J shed 9 bases, and the junction held 16 bases outside the gene matches. Germline values: CDR1 SGHRS, CDR2 YFSETQ. The CDR3 has 16 residues. The CDR3 loop reads CASSPPSAVWDSEQFF. The CDR3 DNA is TGCGCCAGCAGCCCTCCGTCGGCTGTCTGGGACAGTGAGCAGTTCTTC.

The V call is TRBV27, the J call TRBJ1-2; 8 bases align to TRBD1. CDR1 and CDR2 from the germline V gene are MNHEY and SMNVEV (reference sequence). V gave up 6 bases and J gave up 5 bases; unmatched junction bases: 2. This CDR3 contains 12 residues. CDR3 in amino acids: CASRRTGYGYTF. CDR3 coding DNA: TGTGCCAGCAGGCGGACAGGGTATGGCTACACCTTC.

This chain joins TRBV12-3 or TRBV12-4 and TRBJ1-6; 8 bases align to TRBD1. The CDR3 is 12 amino acids. The ends lost 5 bases at V and 17 bases at J; junction bases unmatched: 8. The CDR3 spells CASSTGTGSIHF. The CDR3 DNA reads as TGTGCCAGCAGTACCGGGACAGGCTCGATCCACTTT.

In its sample, this clone was seen a few times. The rearrangement links TRBV6-5 to TRBJ2-1; TRBD2 is a possible D gene (6 bases). Deletions cut 7 bases from V and 8 bases from J, with 18 bases between. The CDR3 covers 14 residues. CDR1 is MNHEY, CDR2 SVGAGI, per germline. The CDR3 coding sequence is TGTGCCAGCAAAAGACAGCCTTCTAGCGATGAGCAGTTCTTC. It specifies CASKRQPSSDEQFF.

The sample holds one count of this clone. The genes are TRBV23-1 and TRBJ2-7, with 11 bases identical to TRBD2. TRBV23-1 belongs to the ORF category, with a function that is uncertain. The CDR3 sequence is 20 residues long. J was trimmed by 3 bases and V by 0 bases; bases with no gene match: 16. In DNA form, the CDR3 reads TGCGCCAGCAGTCAATCGCCCCAACTAGCGGGAGATGATAAGAGCTACGAGCAGTACTTC. This translates into CASSQSPQLAGDDKSYEQYF.

In the case of this clone: Compared with germline, one end of the junction differs, possibly owing to a read error. The chain joins TRBV5-5 to TRBJ2-7, with TRBD2 as a possible D gene (5 bases). Germline assignment: CDR1 SGHKS and CDR2 YYEKEE (reference sequence). There are 16 residues in the CDR3. In nucleotides, the CDR3 is TGTGCCAGCAGCCGCACAGAGCGGAGTGGAGCCTACGGGCAGTACTTC. This codes for CASSRTERSGAYGQYF.

This chain connects TRBV28 to TRBJ1-1; D gene uncertain. CDR3 length equals 17 residues. Germline loops: CDR1 MDHEN, CDR2 SYDVKM. V shed 6 bases and J shed 0 bases, with 20 bases lying between them. CDR3 sequence: CASSPSGILVMNTEAFF. The CDR3 DNA is TGTGCCAGCAGCCCCTCGGGGATTTTAGTAATGAACACTGAAGCTTTCTTT.

The chain uses TRBV19 and TRBJ2-7, with a weak D call TRBD1 (5 bases). V was trimmed by 1 base and J by 0 bases, leaving 10 bases between them. CDR1 is LNHDA, CDR2 SQIVND, per germline (reference sequence). The CDR3 length is 15 residues. The CDR3: CASSIVAGFSYEQYF. In DNA form, the CDR3 reads TGTGCCAGTAGTATAGTAGCAGGGTTCTCCTACGAGCAGTACTTC.

This chain links TRBV2 with TRBJ1-3, with a tentative D call TRBD1 (6 bases). The CDR3 is 14 residues long. V lost 6 bases to trimming and J lost 0 bases, with 9 bases between them. Germline-derived CDR1 and CDR2 are SNHLY and FYNNEI. The CDR3: CASRQGASGNTIYF. In nucleotides, the CDR3 is TGTGCCAGCAGACAGGGAGCCTCTGGAAACACCATATATTTT.

The CDR3 is CASSPGWGEGDTDTQYF. The DNA of the CDR3 is TGCGCCAGCAGCCCGGGATGGGGGGAGGGAGACACAGATACGCAGTATTTT. The genes are TRBV4-1 and TRBJ2-3; 7 bases fit TRBD2. After removal of 4 bases from V and 2 bases from J, the junction contained 12 bases not matched to a gene. From germline, CDR1 is MGHRA and CDR2 YSYEKL. The CDR3 sequence is 17 residues long.

The chain uses TRBV28 and TRBJ1-4; maybe TRBD1 (5 bases). This CDR3 is built from 14 residues. Trimming stripped 3 bases from V and 6 bases from J, with 11 bases between. CDR1 is MDHEN and CDR2 is SYDVKM in the germline V gene. The chain's CDR3 is CASSLRWGDEKLFF. For the CDR3, the DNA is TGTGCCAGCAGTTTGAGATGGGGGGATGAAAAACTGTTTTTT.

About this clone: The sample holds other DNA sequences that translate to the same CDR3. The chain combines TRBV5-4 with TRBJ1-2; 9 bases align to TRBD1. The germline gives CDR1 SGHNT, CDR2 YYREEE (reference sequence). This CDR3 region has 14 residues. With V trimmed by 3 bases and J by 2 bases, 2 bases remained unmatched. This CDR3 is CASSSGQGNYGYTF. DNA for the CDR3: TGTGCCAGCAGCTCGGGACAGGGCAACTATGGCTACACCTTC.

The chain uses TRBV28 and TRBJ2-3; 7 bases map to TRBD2. The germline gives CDR1 MDHEN, CDR2 SYDVKM. There are 15 residues in the CDR3. V lost 4 bases and J lost 0; bases outside the gene matches: 4. The CDR3 protein is CASSWEGGSTDTQYF. In nucleotides, the CDR3 is TGTGCCAGCAGTTGGGAGGGAGGTAGCACAGATACGCAGTATTTT.